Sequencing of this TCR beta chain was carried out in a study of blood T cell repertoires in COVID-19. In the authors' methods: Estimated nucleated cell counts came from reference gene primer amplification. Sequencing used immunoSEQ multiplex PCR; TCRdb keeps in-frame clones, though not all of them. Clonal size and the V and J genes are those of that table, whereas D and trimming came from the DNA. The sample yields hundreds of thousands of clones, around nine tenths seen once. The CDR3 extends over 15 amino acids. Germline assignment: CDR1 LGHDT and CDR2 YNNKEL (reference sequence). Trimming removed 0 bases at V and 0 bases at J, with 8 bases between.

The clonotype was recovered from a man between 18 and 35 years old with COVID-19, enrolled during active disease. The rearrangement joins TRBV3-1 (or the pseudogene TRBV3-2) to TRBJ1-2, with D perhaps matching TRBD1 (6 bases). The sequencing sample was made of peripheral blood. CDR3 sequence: CASSQDDRTNYGYTF. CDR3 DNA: TGTGCCAGCAGCCAAGATGACAGGACTAACTATGGCTACACCTTC.